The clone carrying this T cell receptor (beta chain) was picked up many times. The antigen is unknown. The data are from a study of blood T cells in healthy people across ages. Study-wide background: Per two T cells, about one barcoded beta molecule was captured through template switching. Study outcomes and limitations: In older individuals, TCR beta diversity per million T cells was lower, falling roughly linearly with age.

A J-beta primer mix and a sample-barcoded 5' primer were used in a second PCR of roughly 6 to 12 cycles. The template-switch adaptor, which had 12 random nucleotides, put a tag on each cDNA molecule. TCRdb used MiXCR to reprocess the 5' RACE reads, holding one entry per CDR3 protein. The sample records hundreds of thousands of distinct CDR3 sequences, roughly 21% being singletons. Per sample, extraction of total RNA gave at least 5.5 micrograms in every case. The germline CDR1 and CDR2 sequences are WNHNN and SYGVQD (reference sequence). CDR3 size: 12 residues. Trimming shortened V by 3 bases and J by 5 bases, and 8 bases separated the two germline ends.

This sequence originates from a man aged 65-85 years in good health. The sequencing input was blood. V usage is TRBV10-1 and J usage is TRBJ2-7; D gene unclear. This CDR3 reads CASSDLVNEQYF. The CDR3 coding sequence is TGCGCCAGCAGTGATTTAGTAAACGAGCAGTACTTC.